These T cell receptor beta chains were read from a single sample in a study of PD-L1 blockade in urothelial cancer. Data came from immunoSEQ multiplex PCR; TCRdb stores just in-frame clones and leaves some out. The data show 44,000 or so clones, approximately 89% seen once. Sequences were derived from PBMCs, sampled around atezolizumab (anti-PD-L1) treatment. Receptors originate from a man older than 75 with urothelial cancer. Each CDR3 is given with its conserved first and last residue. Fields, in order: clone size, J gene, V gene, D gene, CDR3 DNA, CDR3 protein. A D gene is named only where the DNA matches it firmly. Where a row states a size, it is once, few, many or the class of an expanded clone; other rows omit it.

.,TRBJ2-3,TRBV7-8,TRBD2,TGTGCCAGCAGCTTATTCGGACTAGCGCGTAGCACAGATACGCAGTATTTT,CASSLFGLARSTDTQYF
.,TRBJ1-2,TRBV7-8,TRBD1,TGTGCCAGCAGCTTATTGGAAGGACAGGGGTTAGGCTACACCTTC,CASSLLEGQGLGYTF
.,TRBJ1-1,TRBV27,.,TGTGCCAGCAGTGCAGGGCGGGGAGAAGCTTTCTTT,CASSAGRGEAFF
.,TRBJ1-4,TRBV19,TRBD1,TGTGCCAGTAGCATTTACGGACAGGGCTGGTTGGGCGGGGAAAAACTGTTTTTT,CASSIYGQGWLGGEKLFF
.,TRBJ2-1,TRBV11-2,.,TGTGCCAGCAGCTTCTACCACGCTTCCTACAATGAGCAGTTCTTC,CASSFYHASYNEQFF
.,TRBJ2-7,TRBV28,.,TGTGCCAGCAGTTTTGACTACTACGAGCAGTACTTC,CASSFDYYEQYF
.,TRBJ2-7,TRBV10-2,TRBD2,TGCGCCAGCTCCCGGGAGGTAAGCTCCTACGAGCAGTACTTC,CASSREVSSYEQYF
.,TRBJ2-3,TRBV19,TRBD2,TGTGCCAGTAGCACCGGGACTAGCCGCACAGATACGCAGTATTTT,CASSTGTSRTDTQYF
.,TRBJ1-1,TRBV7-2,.,TGTGCCAGCAGCTTAAGAGGATCTAGGACTGAAGCTTTCTTT,CASSLRGSRTEAFF
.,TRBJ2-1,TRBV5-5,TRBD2,TGTGCCAGCAGCTTGGCCCCTAGCGGGGAGTACAATGAGCAGTTCTTC,CASSLAPSGEYNEQFF
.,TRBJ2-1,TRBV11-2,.,TGTGCCAGCAGCAAGAGGTCCGACTTCTCCTACAATGAGCAGTTCTTC,CASSKRSDFSYNEQFF
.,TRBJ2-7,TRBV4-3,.,TGCGCCAGCAGCCAAGATCAGGCAGGCATCTACGAGCAGTACTTC,CASSQDQAGIYEQYF
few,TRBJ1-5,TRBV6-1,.,TGTGCCAGCAGCCAGGGGCTCCGTGGTCAGCCCCAGCATTTT,CASSQGLRGQPQHF
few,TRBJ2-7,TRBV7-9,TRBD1,TGTGCCAGCAGCTTAGCGGGGACAGGCTACGAGCAGTACTTC,CASSLAGTGYEQYF
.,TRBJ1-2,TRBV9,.,TGTGCCAGCAGCGCCGGATCACAGGCTTATGGCTACACCTTC,CASSAGSQAYGYTF
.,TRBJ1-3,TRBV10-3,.,TGTGCCATCAGTGAGTCAGGGGCTTCTGGAAACACCATATATTTT,CAISESGASGNTIYF
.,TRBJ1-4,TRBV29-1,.,TGCAGCGTTGCAGGGGCGGCAACTAATGAAAAACTGTTTTTT,CSVAGAATNEKLFF
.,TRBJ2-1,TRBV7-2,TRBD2,TGTGCCAGCAGCTTAAATCTTATCGGGCTAGCGGGAGCGGGTGAGCAGTTCTTC,CASSLNLIGLAGAGEQFF
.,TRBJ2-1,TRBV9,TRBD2,TGTGCCAGCAGCCGGCTAGCGGGAGGGAGTGGGGTGCAGTTCTTC,CASSRLAGGSGVQFF
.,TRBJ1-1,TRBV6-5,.,TGTGCCAGCAGTTACCCTGCCCGGCAGGGTGAAGCTTTCTTT,CASSYPARQGEAFF
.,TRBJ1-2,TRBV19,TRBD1,TGTGCCAGTAGTCGACAGGGGGCCGGGTTAGGCTATGGCTACACCTTC,CASSRQGAGLGYGYTF
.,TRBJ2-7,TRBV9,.,TGTGCCAGCAGCGTAGCTTATGGGGGGACCTACGAGCAGTACTTC,CASSVAYGGTYEQYF
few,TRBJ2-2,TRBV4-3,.,TGCGCCAGCAGCCAAGATTGGGCAGGCTGGAACACCGGGGAGCTGTTTTTT,CASSQDWAGWNTGELFF